The 17 T cell receptor beta chains presented below share a single source sample, sequenced in a study of T cell responses to AZD1222 COVID-19 vaccine. Clones were read by immunoSEQ multiplex PCR, and TCRdb kept only the in-frame ones, dropping some. Of approximately 130,000 clones listed, roughly nine tenths were seen once; the top ten hold around a tenth. Sequenced material: peripheral blood, taken 28 days after the second AZD1222 dose. The receptors were gathered from an adult who received the AZD1222 COVID-19 vaccine.

CDR3: CASSSVTGGRYGYTF. The CDR3 DNA reads as TGTGCCAGCAGCTCAGTAACAGGGGGTCGGTATGGCTACACCTTC. This chain connects TRBV7-2 to TRBJ1-2, with 8 bases identical to TRBD1. The length of the CDR3 is 15 residues. Looked up from germline, CDR1 is SGHTA and CDR2 is FQGNSA. The junction had 9 bases not matched to a gene; V was cut back by 4 bases and J by 5 bases. Full variable domain (remainder filled in from reference TRBV7-2 and TRBJ1-2): GAGVSQSPSNKVTEKGKDVELRCDPISGHTALYWYRQSLGQGLEFLIYFQGNSAPDKSGLPSDRFSAERTGGSVSTLTIQRTQQEDSAVYLCASSSVTGGRYGYTFGSGTRLTVV.

This chain joins TRBV21-1 and TRBJ2-4. TRBV21-1 is a listed pseudogene. The CDR3 totals 12 residues. The CDR3 region is CASSFGKNIQYF. CDR3 nucleotides: TGTGCCAGCTCCTTTGGCAAAAACATTCAGTACTTC.

V usage is TRBV4-1 and J usage is TRBJ1-1; D is ambiguous. Germline lookup yields CDR1 MGHRA and CDR2 YSYEKL. The CDR3 loop spans 14 amino acids. V lost 4 bases to trimming and J lost 4 bases, with 13 bases between them. The CDR3 reads CASSLSPGGTEAFF. CDR3 nucleotide sequence: TGCGCCAGCAGCCTTTCGCCGGGCGGCACTGAAGCTTTCTTT.

This chain uses TRBV5-8 with TRBJ1-5, with a possible D match to TRBD1 (5 bases). The CDR3 is 18 residues long. CDR1 is SGHTS, CDR2 YDEGEE, per germline. Trimming removed 9 bases from V and 0 bases from J, with 25 bases in between. CDR3 sequence (DNA): TGTGCCATCAATCTCGGGACTGCTAAACGACATAGCAATCAGCCCCAGCATTTT. Protein product: CAINLGTAKRHSNQPQHF.

This clone came up once. The rearrangement links TRBV25-1 to TRBJ1-1; 8 positions match TRBD1. The CDR3 contains 16 residues. J gave up 6 bases and V 10 bases, and 19 bases lay outside the gene matches. Germline assignment: CDR1 MGHDK and CDR2 SYGVNS. CDR3 bases: TGTGCCACCGAATCCTACGGACAGGGTGGAAGGGCTGAAGCTTTCTTT. Its protein product is CATESYGQGGRAEAFF.

This clone was recorded once. The chain recombines TRBV7-3 with TRBJ1-1; a possible D gene is TRBD1 (5 bases). Germline V gene sequence: CDR1 SGHTA, CDR2 FQGTGA. The V end lost 5 bases, the J end lost 6 bases, and 16 bases lay between the germline ends. The CDR3 contains 14 residues. The CDR3 bases are TGTGCCAGCAGCCGGGGGACCCGTCTATCTGAAGCTTTCTTT. As protein: CASSRGTRLSEAFF.

The rearrangement joins TRBV27 to TRBJ2-4, with D perhaps TRBD1 (5 bases). The CDR3 loop spans 13 amino acids. V lost 1 base, J lost 15 bases, and 16 bases lay in between. CDR1 is MNHEY, CDR2 SMNVEV, per germline (reference sequence). The chain's CDR3 is CASSLYLGAVTYF. For the CDR3, the DNA is TGTGCCAGCAGTTTATACCTAGGGGCCGTAACGTACTTC.

V and J are TRBV27 and TRBJ1-1; 7 bases fit TRBD1. The V and J ends lost 6 bases and 0 bases, in that order; junction bases with no gene match: 4. The CDR3 runs to 14 residues. CDR1 is MNHEY, CDR2 SMNVEV, per germline (reference sequence). The CDR3 nucleotides read TGTGCCAGCAGGACAGGGATAGTGAACACTGAAGCTTTCTTT. Translation: CASRTGIVNTEAFF.

This chain uses TRBV2 with TRBJ1-3; possibly TRBD1 for D (5 bases). The CDR3 has 16 residues. Germline V lookup: CDR1 SNHLY, CDR2 FYNNEI. V was clipped by 8 bases and J by 0 bases, with 17 bases between them. This chain's CDR3 is CASATGDSGSGNTIYF. DNA of the CDR3: TGTGCCAGCGCAACCGGCGACAGCGGCTCTGGAAACACCATATATTTT.

The CDR3 region has the DNA TGTGCCAGTAGTCCGACAGGGTGGTTCGAGCAGTACTTC. It specifies CASSPTGWFEQYF. This sequence joins TRBV19 and TRBJ2-7; 7 bases fit TRBD1. The V segment lost 5 bases and the J segment 6 bases; nucleotides outside the gene matches: 7. The germline CDR1 and CDR2 sequences are LNHDA and SQIVND (reference sequence). CDR3 length equals 13 residues.

The rearrangement joins TRBV19 to TRBJ1-2; the D is unclear. Germline V gene sequence: CDR1 LNHDA, CDR2 SQIVND (reference sequence). CDR3 length: 14 amino acids. The germline V and J ends were trimmed by 1 base and 1 base, with 7 bases remaining between them. CDR3 nucleotides: TGTGCCAGTAGTATAGCCACGGGTAACTATGGCTACACCTTC. Amino acid sequence: CASSIATGNYGYTF. Filled out from reference TRBV19 and TRBJ1-2, the complete variable domain reads DGGITQSPKYLFRKEGQNVTLSCEQNLNHDAMYWYRQDPGQGLRLIYYSQIVNDFQKGDIAEGYSVSREKKESFPLTVTSAQKNPTAFYLCASSIATGNYGYTFGSGTRLTVV.

This clone has only a few counts. J is TRBJ2-7 and V is TRBV5-6; no firm D call. The CDR3 totals 15 residues. Trimming shortened V by 4 bases and J by 2 bases, and 16 bases separated the two germline ends. Germline V gives CDR1 SGHDT, CDR2 YYEEEE. The CDR3 spells CASSPGVGDTYEQYF. The CDR3 coding sequence is TGTGCCAGCAGCCCAGGCGTTGGGGATACCTACGAGCAGTACTTC.

This chain's CDR3 is CASSPWGTGAHTEAFF. Written as DNA, the CDR3 is TGTGCCAGCAGCCCATGGGGGACAGGGGCGCACACTGAAGCTTTCTTT. V and J are TRBV3-1 (or the pseudogene TRBV3-2) and TRBJ1-1, with 10 bases lining up with TRBD1. Germline V gene lookup returns CDR1 LGHDT and CDR2 YNNKEL (reference sequence). This CDR3 has 16 residues. V shed 4 bases, J shed 3 bases, and the junction held 8 bases outside the gene matches.

This chain connects TRBV3-1 (or the pseudogene TRBV3-2) to TRBJ1-1, with 7 bases fitting TRBD1. V was clipped by 4 bases and J by 0 bases; unmatched bases: 5. CDR1 is LGHDT and CDR2 is YNNKEL in the germline V gene (reference sequence). CDR3 length: 15 residues. The CDR3, as DNA: TGTGCCAGCAGCCTTGGACAGGCGATGAACACTGAAGCTTTCTTT. This gives the protein CASSLGQAMNTEAFF.

The chain recombines TRBV11-2 with TRBJ2-7; TRBD2 matches 8 bases. This CDR3 region has 15 residues. Germline V CDR1 and CDR2: SGHAT, FQNNGV. V was pared by 6 bases and J by 1 base, with 8 bases of the junction left unmatched. The CDR3 coding sequence is TGTGCCAGCAGGGAAACTAAGCGGGGGTCCTACGAGCAGTACTTC. Translation gives CASRETKRGSYEQYF.

V usage is TRBV20-1 and J usage is TRBJ2-1, with 7 bases fitting TRBD1. The trim removed 3 bases at V and 6 bases at J, leaving 8 bases unmatched. Germline values: CDR1 DFQATT, CDR2 SNEGSKA (reference sequence). CDR3 size: 14 residues. CDR3 in DNA: TGCAGTGCTAGTGACAGGGCCCCATTCAATGAGCAGTTCTTC. It is translated as CSASDRAPFNEQFF.

The rearrangement links TRBV6-2 or TRBV6-3 to TRBJ1-2; D is unclear. Trimming left V 0 bases short and J 6 bases short, with 14 bases between. CDR3 length: 15 amino acids. Per germline, CDR1 MNHEY and CDR2 SVGEGT. For the CDR3, the DNA is TGTGCCAGCAGTTACTCGATGTTCCAGGTGAATGGCTACACCTTC. It is translated as CASSYSMFQVNGYTF.